The 20 T cell receptor beta chains below all came from one sample that was sequenced in a study of STAT5B mutations in CD4+ large granular lymphocyte leukemia. The protocol was immunoSEQ multiplex PCR, while the TCRdb copy is restricted to in-frame clones and leaves out a portion. The sample contains tens of thousands of clones, 78% of which appear only once. Sequenced: CD4+ T cells from blood buffy coats. The receptors originated from a human donor in good health.

The chain uses TRBV19 and TRBJ1-3, with unresolved D. Between the trimmed V and J ends, which lost 3 bases and 4 bases, there was a span of 10 bases. Germline V CDR1 and CDR2: LNHDA, SQIVND (reference sequence). The CDR3 runs 14 residues. Written as DNA, the CDR3 is TGTGCCAGTAGTATGACTGGATCGGGAAACACCATATATTTT. Encoded protein: CASSMTGSGNTIYF.

This clone was counted only a few times. This chain connects TRBV18 to TRBJ2-5; D tentatively reads TRBD1 or TRBD2 (5 bases each). The germline CDR1 and CDR2 sequences are KGHSH and LQKENI. The CDR3 consists of 15 residues. V shed 3 bases and J shed 3 bases, with 14 bases lying between them. The CDR3 protein is CASSPTPQGEETQYF. CDR3 bases: TGTGCCAGCTCACCGACCCCGCAGGGAGAAGAGACCCAGTACTTC. The full variable domain, its missing parts supplied by reference TRBV18 and TRBJ2-5, is NAGVMQNPRHLVRRRGQEARLRCSPMKGHSHVYWYRQLPEEGLKFMVYLQKENIIDESGMPKERFSAEFPKEGPSILRIQQVVRGDSAAYFCASSPTPQGEETQYFGPGTRLLVL.

The V call is TRBV19, the J call TRBJ1-5; D perhaps matches TRBD1 (5 bases). Trimming removed 3 bases from V and 7 bases from J, with 13 bases in between. CDR1 LNHDA and CDR2 SQIVND come from the germline V gene (reference sequence). This CDR3 has 14 residues. This CDR3 reads CASSIRAGGQPQHF. In DNA, the CDR3 is TGTGCCAGTAGTATCAGGGCAGGTGGACAGCCCCAGCATTTT.

The V call is TRBV6-6, the J call TRBJ2-7; D is unresolved. The V and J ends lost 2 bases and 0 bases respectively, with 2 bases between them. The germline gives CDR1 MNHNY, CDR2 SVGAGI (reference sequence). CDR3 length: 12 residues. The CDR3 reads CASSYSSYEQYF. In DNA form, the CDR3 reads TGTGCCAGCAGTTACAGCTCCTACGAGCAGTACTTC.

The chain links TRBV10-3 to TRBJ1-6; perhaps TRBD1 as D (5 bases). The CDR3 runs 13 residues. CDR1 and CDR2 from the germline V gene are ENHRY and SYGVKD. Trimming shortened V by 7 bases and J by 5 bases, and 9 bases separated the two germline ends. The chain's CDR3 is CAINQGDNSPLHF. In nucleotides, the CDR3 is TGTGCCATCAACCAGGGAGATAATTCACCCCTCCACTTT.

This clone was counted a single time. The chain is built from TRBV30 and TRBJ2-1; weak D call: TRBD1 (6 bases). Germline lookup yields CDR1 GTSNPN and CDR2 SVGIG (reference sequence). V was trimmed by 3 bases and J by 10 bases, leaving 13 bases between them. The CDR3 spans 12 residues. In DNA form, the CDR3 reads TGTGCCTGGAGCCCCGCGACAGGCGAGCAGTTCTTC. It is translated as CAWSPATGEQFF.

This clone was recorded a few times. The chain couples TRBV10-1 to TRBJ2-3; D possibly uses TRBD1 or TRBD2 (6 bases each). V was shortened by 10 bases and J by 1 base, with 18 bases between the two germline ends. The CDR3 has 15 amino acids. Per the germline V gene, CDR1 is WNHNN and CDR2 is SYGVQD (reference sequence). Here the CDR3 DNA reads TGCGCCACCTATCTAATGGGGGGCCGCACAGATACGCAGTATTTT. Its translation is CATYLMGGRTDTQYF.

The gene calls are TRBV4-1 and TRBJ2-7, with 8 positions matching TRBD1. V dropped 3 bases and J dropped 1; count of bases not matched to a gene: 14. This CDR3 region has 18 residues. The germline CDR1 and CDR2 sequences are MGHRA and YSYEKL. The CDR3 protein is CASSQGNLRDRRSYEQYF. CDR3 in DNA: TGCGCCAGCAGCCAGGGGAACCTCCGGGACAGGCGTTCCTACGAGCAGTACTTC.

In this sample, this clone turned up once. This chain links TRBV7-8 with TRBJ1-2, with D tentatively TRBD1 (6 bases). The CDR3 extends over 17 amino acids. Germline V lookup: CDR1 SGHVS, CDR2 FQNEAQ. V was clipped by 2 bases and J by 1 base, with 17 bases between them. In DNA, the CDR3 is TGTGCCAGCAGCTTATCAGGGGCTGGTGGGAGTAACTATGGCTACACCTTC. Translating it yields CASSLSGAGGSNYGYTF.

V usage is TRBV5-4 and J usage is TRBJ2-2, with TRBD2 matching over 9 bases. The CDR3 is 16 residues long. V lost 3 bases to trimming and J lost 0 bases; unmatched junction nucleotides: 3. Per germline, CDR1 SGHNT and CDR2 YYREEE (reference sequence). CDR3 nucleotides: TGTGCCAGCAGCTCAGCGGGGGGACCGAACACCGGGGAGCTGTTTTTT. It is translated as CASSSAGGPNTGELFF.

In nucleotides, the CDR3 is TGTGCCATCAGTGCCGAGTTTAGCCCCAATGAGCAGTTCTTC. It is translated as CAISAEFSPNEQFF. The J gene is TRBJ2-1, the V gene TRBV10-3; no reliable D call. V lost 4 bases, J lost 6 bases, and 13 bases lay in between. The CDR3 is 14 amino acids. The germline CDR1 and CDR2 sequences are ENHRY and SYGVKD.

The chain joins TRBV6-1 to TRBJ2-7; possibly TRBD1 or TRBD2 for D (6 bases each). CDR3 length: 13 amino acids. With 3 bases removed from V and 7 bases from J, the gap between germline ends came to 13 bases. Per germline, CDR1 MNHNS and CDR2 SASEGT. The CDR3 DNA follows: TGTGCCAGCAGTGACACGGGGGCTAGGGAGCAGTACTTC. As protein: CASSDTGAREQYF.

The chain joins TRBV7-3 to TRBJ2-6; D possibly corresponds to TRBD1 (6 bases). The CDR3 covers 18 residues. V was shortened by 2 bases and J by 0 bases, with 14 bases between the two germline ends. Germline CDR1 SGHTA, CDR2 FQGTGA. CDR3: CASSLLVKGGSGANVLTF. Written as DNA, the CDR3 is TGTGCCAGCAGCTTATTGGTGAAAGGGGGCTCTGGGGCCAACGTCCTGACTTTC.

This clone has a handful of counts. The gene calls are TRBV5-4 and TRBJ2-5, with D tentatively TRBD2 (6 bases). V shed 4 bases and J shed 2 bases, with 12 bases lying between them. This CDR3 has 14 amino acids. The V gene's germline CDR1 is SGHNT and CDR2 YYREEE (reference sequence). In nucleotides, the CDR3 is TGTGCCAGCAGCCCGAAGGGACTTCAAGAGACCCAGTACTTC. Its protein is CASSPKGLQETQYF.

The genes are TRBV28 and TRBJ2-2; the D is unclear. Deletions cut 3 bases from V and 6 bases from J, with 5 bases between. CDR3 length: 12 amino acids. Germline V gene data show CDR1 as MDHEN and CDR2 as SYDVKM. The DNA of the CDR3 is TGTGCCAGCAGTTTCCCGGCCGGGGAGCTGTTTTTT. Its translation is CASSFPAGELFF.

CDR3 sequence: CASNRLAGGETQYF. The DNA of the CDR3 is TGCGCCAGCAACCGACTAGCGGGGGGAGAGACCCAGTACTTC. The chain joins TRBV5-1 to TRBJ2-5; 13 nucleotides agree with TRBD2. From germline, CDR1 is SGHRS and CDR2 YFSETQ. The CDR3 is made up of 14 amino acids. V lost 6 bases and J lost 4; bases outside the gene matches: 3.

This chain joins TRBV6-6 and TRBJ1-2, with 9 bases fitting TRBD1. Unmatched junction bases numbered 5, after V lost 6 bases and J lost 3 bases. This CDR3 spans 14 amino acids. Germline V CDR1 and CDR2: MNHNY, SVGAGI (reference sequence). This CDR3 is CASRPTGGHYGYTF. The DNA of the CDR3 is TGTGCCAGCAGACCCACAGGGGGCCACTATGGCTACACCTTC.

The chain employs TRBV4-2 and TRBJ1-3; 9 bases are shared with TRBD1. The V gene end was trimmed by 1 base and the J gene end by 8 bases; junction bases not matched to a gene: 9. Germline V gives CDR1 LGHNA, CDR2 YNFKEQ. The CDR3 consists of 16 residues. The CDR3 coding sequence is TGTGCCAGCAGCCAAGGAACCCGGACAGGGGTACACACCATATATTTT. Amino acid sequence: CASSQGTRTGVHTIYF.

The chain employs TRBV7-2 and TRBJ2-1; 9 nucleotides agree with TRBD1. This CDR3 region has 15 residues. Germline V lookup: CDR1 SGHTA, CDR2 FQGNSA. J lost 5 bases, V lost 7 bases, and 9 bases had no gene match. The CDR3 DNA is TGTGCCAGCACCTTGGGACAGGGACGAAACAATGAGCAGTTCTTC. It codes for CASTLGQGRNNEQFF.

The rearrangement uses TRBV30 and TRBJ2-3; D gene ambiguous. The CDR3 runs 13 residues. The germline V and J ends were trimmed by 1 base and 0 bases, with 5 bases remaining between them. Germline V lookup: CDR1 GTSNPN, CDR2 SVGIG (reference sequence). DNA for the CDR3: TGTGCCTGGAGTGGGGGTAGCACAGATACGCAGTATTTT. Translation gives CAWSGGSTDTQYF.